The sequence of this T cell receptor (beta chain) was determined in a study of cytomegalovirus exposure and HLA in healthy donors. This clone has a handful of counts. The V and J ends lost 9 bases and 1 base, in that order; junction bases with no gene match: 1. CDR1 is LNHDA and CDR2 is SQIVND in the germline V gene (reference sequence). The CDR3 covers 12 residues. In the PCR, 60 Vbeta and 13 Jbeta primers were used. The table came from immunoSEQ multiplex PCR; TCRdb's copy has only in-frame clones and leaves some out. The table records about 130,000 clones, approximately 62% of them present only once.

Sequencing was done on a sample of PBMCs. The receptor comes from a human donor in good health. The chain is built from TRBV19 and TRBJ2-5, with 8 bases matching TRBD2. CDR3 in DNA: TGTGCCAGCGCGGGAGGCCAAGAGACCCAGTACTTC. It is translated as CASAGGQETQYF.